What follows is one T cell receptor beta chain and its context. In the source study's methods: Amplification with reference gene primers provided the estimates of nucleated cell counts. Sequenced by immunoSEQ multiplex PCR; TCRdb stores in-frame clones only, minus some. V, J and clone size are those of that table, while D and trimming were read from the DNA. The data contain almost 400,000 clones, about 89% of them singletons. The CDR3 is 17 amino acids. Losses at the gene ends were 2 bases for V and 6 bases for J; bases not matched to a gene: 10. Germline V lookup: CDR1 MGHRA, CDR2 YSYEKL. This specimen belongs to a study of blood T cell repertoires in COVID-19. Across the whole study: Acute and convalescent COVID-19 specimens originated in the United States, Italy and Spain.

The chain uses TRBV4-1 and TRBJ2-1, with 10 bases lining up with TRBD2. The origin of this receptor is a woman in her sixties or seventies with COVID-19, enrolled during active disease. Sequenced sample: peripheral blood. The CDR3 DNA follows: TGCGCCAGCAGCCAACTCGCCTTTAGCGGGGGGATCAATGAGCAGTTCTTC. As protein: CASSQLAFSGGINEQFF.